A single sample is the source of the 8 T cell receptor beta chains below, sequenced in a study of shared clonotypes between healthy human individuals. Only in-frame clones appear in the TCRdb table, and some are missing; sequencing was by immunoSEQ multiplex PCR. The sample consists of 2 million to 3 million clones, approximately 94% of them appearing once. Sequences were obtained from naive CD4+ T cells sorted from blood. This sample's subset: CD45RA+ positively selected. The receptors were gathered from a young man in good health.

The chain's CDR3 is CAWSGGFEDIQYF. The DNA of the CDR3 is TGTGCCTGGAGTGGAGGTTTTGAGGACATTCAGTACTTC. This rearrangement joins TRBV30 to TRBJ2-4; D gene ambiguous. Between the trimmed V and J ends, which lost 1 base and 8 bases, there was a span of 12 bases. The germline V gene has CDR1 GTSNPN and CDR2 SVGIG (reference sequence). There are 13 residues in the CDR3. The complete variable domain, with remaining parts taken from reference TRBV30 and TRBJ2-4, reads SQTIHQWPATLVQPVGSPLSLECTVEGTSNPNLYWYRQAAGRGLQLLFYSVGIGQISSEVPQNLSASRPQDRQFILSSKKLLLSDSGFYLCAWSGGFEDIQYFGAGTRLSVL.

The J gene is TRBJ2-3, the V gene TRBV12-5, with D possibly matching TRBD1 (6 bases). V dropped 1 base and J dropped 5 bases, with 22 bases sitting between them. The CDR3 has 18 amino acids. The germline CDR1 and CDR2 sequences are LGHNT and FRNRAP. In DNA form, the CDR3 reads TGTGCTAGTGGTTTGGCCTTTCTATGGGGGACACCGGGAGATACGCAGTATTTT. Translating gives CASGLAFLWGTPGDTQYF.

The chain links TRBV6-5 to TRBJ2-1, with 8 positions matching TRBD2. The CDR3 spans 12 residues. The trim removed 6 bases at V and 15 bases at J, leaving 10 bases unmatched. Germline V CDR1 and CDR2: MNHEY, SVGAGI. The chain's CDR3 is CASRRPGTRGFF. CDR3 nucleotides: TGTGCCAGCAGGCGACCCGGGACTAGGGGGTTCTTC.

The gene calls are TRBV18 and TRBJ1-1; D possibly corresponds to TRBD1 (5 bases). The CDR3 is made up of 14 amino acids. Germline values: CDR1 KGHSH, CDR2 LQKENI. The V end was cut by 3 bases, the J end by 4 bases, with 12 bases between. CDR3 region: CASSPTDWGTEAFF. The CDR3, as DNA: TGTGCCAGCTCACCGACAGACTGGGGCACTGAAGCTTTCTTT.

V and J are TRBV28 and TRBJ2-2; 10 bases fit TRBD1. V was pared by 3 bases and J by 4 bases, with 5 bases of the junction left unmatched. The CDR3 sequence is 16 residues long. In germline, CDR1 is MDHEN, CDR2 SYDVKM. The DNA for the CDR3 is TGTGCCAGCAGTTTTGGGACAGGGGTGGGCACCGGGGAGCTGTTTTTT. This sequence encodes CASSFGTGVGTGELFF. Using reference TRBV28 and TRBJ2-2 for the parts outside the CDR3, the full variable domain is DVKVTQSSRYLVKRTGEKVFLECVQDMDHENMFWYRQDPGLGLRLIYFSYDVKMKEKGDIPEGYSVSREKKERFSLILESASTNQTSMYLCASSFGTGVGTGELFFGEGSRLTVL.

This sequence joins TRBV10-3 and TRBJ2-3; tentatively, D is TRBD1 or TRBD2 (5 bases each). Germline V lookup: CDR1 ENHRY, CDR2 SYGVKD. The CDR3 covers 13 residues. The ends were cut back, 7 bases at V and 4 bases at J, with 12 bases in the middle. DNA of the CDR3: TGTGCCATCAAACTAGGGGTAGCAGATACGCAGTATTTT. It is translated as CAIKLGVADTQYF.

This chain links TRBV4-1 with TRBJ2-6; the D gene is possibly TRBD1 (6 bases). V lost 1 base and J lost 4, with 17 bases in between. This CDR3 region has 18 residues. The germline CDR1 and CDR2 sequences are MGHRA and YSYEKL. In nucleotides, the CDR3 is TGCGCCAGCAGCCAAGTTAATGTCAGGGGCTGGGGGGCCAACGTCCTGACTTTC. Protein: CASSQVNVRGWGANVLTF.

The chain uses TRBV4-3 and TRBJ2-5; possible D gene TRBD1, 5 bases. CDR1 and CDR2 (germline): LGHNA, YSLEER. There are 20 residues in the CDR3. Trimming removed 1 base at V and 2 bases at J, with 26 bases between. CDR3 residues: CASSQGVSYYVDIKQETQYF. Here the CDR3 DNA reads TGCGCCAGCAGCCAAGGAGTGTCTTATTATGTGGACATAAAACAAGAGACCCAGTACTTC.